These 19 T cell receptor beta chains came from one sample sequenced in a study of blood T cell repertoires in COVID-19. The method was immunoSEQ multiplex PCR; TCRdb's version includes in-frame clones alone and lacks a portion of them. The data hold 140,000 to 150,000 clones, with under 80% observed a single time. Sequenced: peripheral blood. These receptors all stem from a man in his sixties with acute or convalescent COVID-19.

The chain employs TRBV6-1 and TRBJ2-5; TRBD2 matches at 11 bases. V lost 4 bases to trimming and J lost 7 bases; unmatched junction nucleotides: 5. This CDR3 contains 14 residues. Germline loops: CDR1 MNHNS, CDR2 SASEGT. CDR3 loop: CASSVAGGPGTQYF. CDR3 DNA: TGTGCCAGCAGTGTAGCGGGAGGGCCCGGGACCCAGTACTTC.

The gene calls are TRBV5-1 and TRBJ2-1, with TRBD2 as a possible D gene (5 bases). Trimming took off 2 bases at V and 0 bases at J, with 12 bases between the two ends. The CDR3 loop spans 16 amino acids. Looked up from germline, CDR1 is SGHRS and CDR2 is YFSETQ. This CDR3 is CASSFESGSSYNEQFF. DNA of the CDR3: TGCGCCAGCAGCTTTGAAAGCGGAAGCTCCTACAATGAGCAGTTCTTC.

This rearrangement joins TRBV2 to TRBJ2-7; no definite D call. The germline V and J ends were trimmed by 5 bases and 0 bases, with 14 bases remaining between them. The CDR3 sequence is 15 residues long. Germline loops: CDR1 SNHLY, CDR2 FYNNEI. DNA for the CDR3: TGTGCCAGCAGTCCTTATGACTTCCCCTCCTACGAGCAGTACTTC. Translated: CASSPYDFPSYEQYF.

This chain joins TRBV19 and TRBJ2-6, with 7 bases fitting TRBD2. Germline V gene data show CDR1 as LNHDA and CDR2 as SQIVND (reference sequence). V shed 3 bases and J 0 bases; nucleotides not matched to a gene: 11. This CDR3 is built from 19 residues. Here the CDR3 reads CASSILPTSESSGANVLTF. The CDR3 DNA is TGTGCCAGTAGTATCCTCCCAACTAGCGAAAGCTCTGGGGCCAACGTCCTGACTTTC.

The chain uses TRBV29-1 and TRBJ2-1; 9 nucleotides agree with TRBD2. Germline V gene data show CDR1 as SQVTM and CDR2 as ANQGSEA. CDR3 length: 13 residues. V trimming: 5 bases; J trimming: 3 bases; junction bases outside the gene matches: 2. CDR3 in DNA: TGCAGCGTTCAAGCGGGAGGCTACAATGAGCAGTTCTTC. Protein product: CSVQAGGYNEQFF.

The V gene is TRBV2, the J gene TRBJ2-1, with 9 nucleotides matching TRBD2. The CDR3 consists of 12 residues. The V and J ends lost 8 bases and 9 bases, in that order; junction bases with no gene match: 5. Germline V gives CDR1 SNHLY, CDR2 FYNNEI. CDR3 protein: CASGGREGEQFF. CDR3 bases: TGTGCCAGCGGCGGGAGGGAGGGTGAGCAGTTCTTC.

The V and J genes are TRBV2 and TRBJ2-7; no clear D gene. The CDR3 has 12 residues. V lost 4 bases, J lost 0 bases, and 4 bases lay in between. Per the germline V gene, CDR1 is SNHLY and CDR2 is FYNNEI. The CDR3 coding sequence is TGTGCCAGCAGTGCCGTCTCCTACGAGCAGTACTTC. This translates into CASSAVSYEQYF.

This chain joins TRBV13 and TRBJ2-3; weak D call: TRBD1 (5 bases). V gave up 4 bases and J gave up 6 bases, with 17 bases separating them. In germline, CDR1 is PRHDT, CDR2 FYEKMQ (reference sequence). The CDR3 has 15 residues. The CDR3 DNA reads TGTGCCAGCAGCTCCCACCGCAGGGTTGAGGATACGCAGTATTTT. Translating it yields CASSSHRRVEDTQYF.

This chain joins TRBV21-1 and TRBJ2-7; the D call TRBD1 from the table was never checked on the DNA. TRBV21-1 is deemed a pseudogene. The CDR3 extends over 17 amino acids. DNA for the CDR3: TGTGCCAGCAGCAAAGACAGGGGGACCCTTGGGGGCTACGAGCAGTACTTC. Translating gives CASSKDRGTLGGYEQYF.

This clone was seen a handful of times. The chain links TRBV19 to TRBJ1-5; possible D gene TRBD1, 5 bases. Per the germline V gene, CDR1 is LNHDA and CDR2 is SQIVND (reference sequence). V was clipped by 9 bases and J by 7 bases, with 16 bases between them. The CDR3 sequence is 13 residues long. The CDR3 DNA reads TGTGCCAGCTTAGACCGGGGGGGACAGCCCCAGCATTTT. It yields the protein CASLDRGGQPQHF. Using reference TRBV19 and TRBJ1-5 for the parts outside the CDR3, the full variable domain is DGGITQSPKYLFRKEGQNVTLSCEQNLNHDAMYWYRQDPGQGLRLIYYSQIVNDFQKGDIAEGYSVSREKKESFPLTVTSAQKNPTAFYLCASLDRGGQPQHFGDGTRLSIL.

This clone was observed many times. The gene calls are TRBV7-9 and TRBJ1-1, with 8 bases matching TRBD1. Trimming at V came to 5 bases and at J to 7 bases, leaving 6 bases not matched to a gene. Germline loops: CDR1 SEHNR, CDR2 FQNEAQ (reference sequence). The CDR3 has 13 amino acids. This CDR3 is CASSATGAHEAFF. The CDR3 nucleotides are TGTGCCAGCAGCGCGACAGGGGCACATGAAGCTTTCTTT.

The rearrangement uses TRBV7-9 and TRBJ1-2; perhaps TRBD1 as D (5 bases). CDR1 and CDR2 (germline): SEHNR, FQNEAQ (reference sequence). This CDR3 has 12 amino acids. V lost 5 bases and J 4 bases, leaving 8 bases between the germline ends. CDR3: CASSPDSYGYTF. The CDR3 nucleotides are TGTGCCAGCAGCCCAGACAGCTATGGCTACACCTTC.

The chain's CDR3 is CASSPGQAPTYEQYF. CDR3 sequence (DNA): TGTGCCAGCTCACCCGGACAGGCCCCTACCTACGAGCAGTACTTC. The chain recombines TRBV18 with TRBJ2-7; 7 positions match TRBD1. The CDR3 runs to 15 residues. Germline assignment: CDR1 KGHSH and CDR2 LQKENI. V lost 3 bases, J lost 2 bases, and 7 bases stayed unmatched.

This clone occurred once. CDR3 amino acids: CASSLLDVRYEQYF. The CDR3 DNA is TGTGCCAGCAGTTTATTAGATGTACGCTACGAGCAGTACTTC. The chain is built from TRBV28 and TRBJ2-7; D is uncertain. Deletions cut 1 base from V and 3 bases from J, with 10 bases between. Germline V lookup: CDR1 MDHEN, CDR2 SYDVKM. The CDR3 covers 14 residues.

The J gene is TRBJ1-2, the V gene TRBV28; 7 bases line up with TRBD1. Germline CDR1 MDHEN, CDR2 SYDVKM. The CDR3 consists of 14 residues. V shed 3 bases and J 5 bases; nucleotides not matched to a gene: 6. In nucleotides, the CDR3 is TGTGCCAGCAGTTTTTCTGGGACAGCTTATGGCTACACCTTC. It translates to CASSFSGTAYGYTF.

The chain has TRBV9 and TRBJ2-1; the D gene is possibly TRBD2 (5 bases). This CDR3 spans 15 amino acids. The germline V and J ends were trimmed by 0 bases and 4 bases, with 11 bases remaining between them. Per germline, CDR1 SGDLS and CDR2 YYNGEE. The CDR3 DNA is TGTGCCAGCAGCGTAGTCGGATCGGGGTACAATGAGCAGTTCTTC. Amino acid sequence: CASSVVGSGYNEQFF.

J is TRBJ2-5 and V is TRBV2; D remains unclear. The CDR3 runs 12 residues. Looked up from germline, CDR1 is SNHLY and CDR2 is FYNNEI. Trimming shortened V by 5 bases and J by 3 bases, and 7 bases separated the two germline ends. The CDR3 sequence: CASSYREETQYF. The CDR3 region has the DNA TGTGCCAGCAGTTACAGAGAAGAGACCCAGTACTTC. The entire variable domain, with the rest obtained from reference TRBV2 and TRBJ2-5, is as follows: EPEVTQTPSHQVTQMGQEVILRCVPISNHLYFYWYRQILGQKVEFLVSFYNNEISEKSEIFDDQFSVERPDGSNFTLKIRSTKLEDSAMYFCASSYREETQYFGPGTRLLVL.

This rearrangement joins TRBV30 to TRBJ2-2, with D perhaps matching TRBD1 (5 bases). The CDR3 is 12 residues long. V was shortened by 5 bases and J by 7 bases, with 11 bases between the two germline ends. CDR1 GTSNPN and CDR2 SVGIG come from the germline V gene (reference sequence). The DNA of the CDR3 is TGTGCCTGGTTCCCTCAGGGCGGGGAGCTGTTTTTT. Protein: CAWFPQGGELFF. Full variable domain (missing parts from reference TRBV30 and TRBJ2-2): SQTIHQWPATLVQPVGSPLSLECTVEGTSNPNLYWYRQAAGRGLQLLFYSVGIGQISSEVPQNLSASRPQDRQFILSSKKLLLSDSGFYLCAWFPQGGELFFGEGSRLTVL.

V usage is TRBV10-3 and J usage is TRBJ2-2; the D gene is possibly TRBD2 (5 bases). Between the trimmed V and J ends, which lost 6 bases and 1 base, there was a span of 12 bases. CDR1 and CDR2 from the germline V gene are ENHRY and SYGVKD. This CDR3 spans 15 amino acids. CDR3 residues: CAISPGNQNTGELFF. DNA for the CDR3: TGTGCCATCAGCCCCGGGAACCAGAACACCGGGGAGCTGTTTTTT.